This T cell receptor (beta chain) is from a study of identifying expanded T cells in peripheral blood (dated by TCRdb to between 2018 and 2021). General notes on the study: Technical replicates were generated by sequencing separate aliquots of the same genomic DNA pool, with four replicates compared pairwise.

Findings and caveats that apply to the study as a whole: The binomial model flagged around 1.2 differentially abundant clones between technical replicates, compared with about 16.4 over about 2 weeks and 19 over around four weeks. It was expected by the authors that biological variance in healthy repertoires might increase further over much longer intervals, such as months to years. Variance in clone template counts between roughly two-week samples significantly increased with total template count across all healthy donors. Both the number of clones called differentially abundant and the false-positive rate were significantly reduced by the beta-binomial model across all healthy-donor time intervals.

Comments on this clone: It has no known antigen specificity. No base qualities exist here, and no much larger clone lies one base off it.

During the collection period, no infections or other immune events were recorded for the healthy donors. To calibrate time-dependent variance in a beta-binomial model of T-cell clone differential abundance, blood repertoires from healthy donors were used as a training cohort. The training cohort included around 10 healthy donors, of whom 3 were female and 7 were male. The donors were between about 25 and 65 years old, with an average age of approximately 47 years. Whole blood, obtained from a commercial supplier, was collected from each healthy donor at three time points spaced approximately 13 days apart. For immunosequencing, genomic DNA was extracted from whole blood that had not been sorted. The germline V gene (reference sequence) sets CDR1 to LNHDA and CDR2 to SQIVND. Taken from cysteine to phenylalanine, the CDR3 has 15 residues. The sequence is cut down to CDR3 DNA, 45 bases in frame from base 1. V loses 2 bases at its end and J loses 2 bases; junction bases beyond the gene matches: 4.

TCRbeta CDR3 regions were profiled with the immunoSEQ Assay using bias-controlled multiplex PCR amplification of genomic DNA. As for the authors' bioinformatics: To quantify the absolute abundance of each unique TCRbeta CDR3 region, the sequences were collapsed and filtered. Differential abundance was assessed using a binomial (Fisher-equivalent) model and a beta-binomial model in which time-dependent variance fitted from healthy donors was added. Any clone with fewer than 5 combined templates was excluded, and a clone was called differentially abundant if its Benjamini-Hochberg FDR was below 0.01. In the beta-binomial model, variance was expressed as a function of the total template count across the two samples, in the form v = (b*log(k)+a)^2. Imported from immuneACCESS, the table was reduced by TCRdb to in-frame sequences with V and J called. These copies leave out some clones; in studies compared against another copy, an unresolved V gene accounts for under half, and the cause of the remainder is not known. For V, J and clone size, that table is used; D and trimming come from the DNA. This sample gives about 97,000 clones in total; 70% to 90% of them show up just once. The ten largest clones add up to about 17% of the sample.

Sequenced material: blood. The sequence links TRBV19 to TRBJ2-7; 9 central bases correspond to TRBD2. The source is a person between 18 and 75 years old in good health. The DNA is TGTGCCAGTAGTATACTAGCGGGGACCACCTACGAGCAGTACTTC. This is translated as CASSILAGTTYEQYF. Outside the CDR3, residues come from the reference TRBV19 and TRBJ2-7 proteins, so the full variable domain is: DGGITQSPKYLFRKEGQNVTLSCEQNLNHDAMYWYRQDPGQGLRLIYYSQIVNDFQKGDIAEGYSVSREKKESFPLTVTSAQKNPTAFYLCASSILAGTTYEQYFGPGTRLTVT.